Here is one TCR beta chain with its context. Unique molecular identifiers were used in preparing the TCRbeta library. TCRdb independently ran MiXCR on the PCR reads; one entry per CDR3 protein. The sample shows 90,000 to 130,000 distinct CDR3 sequences, 10% of them seen only once. The data originate from a study of T-cell reconstitution after alpha-beta-depleted transplantation in children. The CDR3 has 16 amino acids. Trimming pared 7 bases from V and 6 bases from J, leaving 22 bases between. The germline V gene encodes CDR1 MNHNS and CDR2 SASEGT. This chain uses TRBV6-1 with TRBJ1-5, with a tentative D call TRBD1 (5 bases). The sample in question was PBMCs from the stem cell graft donor, obtained from the stem cell graft. The TCR sequence derives from a human donor who donated a stem cell graft to a child with acute lymphoblastic leukemia. CDR3 sequence reads: CASIQGAASRFQPQHF. The DNA of the CDR3 is TGTGCCAGCATCCAAGGGGCAGCGTCCCGTTTTCAGCCCCAGCATTTT.